This T cell receptor beta chain derives from a study of beta chain features in type 1 diabetes. Study-level findings and limits: Junctions at VDJ sites from type 1 diabetes patients had fewer insertions and more deletions.

V was clipped by 4 bases and J by 3 bases, with 15 bases between them. This CDR3 region has 15 residues. Per the germline V gene, CDR1 is SEHNR and CDR2 is FQNEAQ (reference sequence). All of the isolated RNA was reverse transcribed, so expressed TCRB transcripts were sequenced. Sequenced by immunoSEQ multiplex PCR; TCRdb stores in-frame clones only, minus some. In the table there are roughly 290,000 clones, around 7.3% of which are singletons. The table lists this clone with a few counts. What it binds is unknown. Sequencing was performed on central memory CD4+ T cells from blood. This chain connects TRBV7-9 to TRBJ1-1; D ambiguous. The origin of this receptor is a woman younger than 35 in good health. CDR3 in DNA: TGTGCCAGCAGCTCGAGTAGAGGATCGCACACTGAAGCTTTCTTT. Protein: CASSSSRGSHTEAFF.